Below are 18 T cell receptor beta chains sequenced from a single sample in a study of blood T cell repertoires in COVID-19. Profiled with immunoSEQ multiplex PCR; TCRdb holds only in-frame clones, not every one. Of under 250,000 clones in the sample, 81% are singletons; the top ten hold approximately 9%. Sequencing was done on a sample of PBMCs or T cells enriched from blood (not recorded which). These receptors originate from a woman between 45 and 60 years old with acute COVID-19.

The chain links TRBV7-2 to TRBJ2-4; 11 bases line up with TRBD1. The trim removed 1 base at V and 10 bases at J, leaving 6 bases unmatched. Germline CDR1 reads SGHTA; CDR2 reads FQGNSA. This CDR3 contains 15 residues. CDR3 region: CASSLGGTGGYIQYF. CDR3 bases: TGTGCCAGCAGCTTAGGTGGGACAGGGGGTTATATTCAGTACTTC.

CDR3 in DNA: TGTGCCAGCGGTCGACAGGGGGTCTACGAGCAGTACTTC. Translated: CASGRQGVYEQYF. The chain links TRBV28 to TRBJ2-7, with 9 bases that match TRBD1. The V segment lost 8 bases and the J segment 3 bases; nucleotides outside the gene matches: 5. CDR1 and CDR2 from the germline V gene are MDHEN and SYDVKM. CDR3 length equals 13 residues.

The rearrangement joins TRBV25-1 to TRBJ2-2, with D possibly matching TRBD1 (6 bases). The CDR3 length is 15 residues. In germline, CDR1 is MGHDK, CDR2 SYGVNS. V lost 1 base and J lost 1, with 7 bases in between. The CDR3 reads CASSELGQNTGELFF. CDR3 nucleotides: TGTGCCAGCAGTGAATTGGGACAGAACACCGGGGAGCTGTTTTTT.

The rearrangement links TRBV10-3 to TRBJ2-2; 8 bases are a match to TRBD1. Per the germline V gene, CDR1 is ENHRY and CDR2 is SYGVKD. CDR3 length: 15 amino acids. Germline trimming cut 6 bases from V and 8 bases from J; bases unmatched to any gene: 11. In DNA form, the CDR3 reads TGTGCCATCAGCCCACGCCCGACAGGGGAGGGGGAGCTGTTTTTT. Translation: CAISPRPTGEGELFF.

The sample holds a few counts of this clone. The CDR3 DNA reads as TGTGCCAGCAGTTTAGGGCAGTCGCATTCACCCCTCCACTTT. Translating gives CASSLGQSHSPLHF. The V and J genes are TRBV28 and TRBJ1-6; D uncertain. Germline loops: CDR1 MDHEN, CDR2 SYDVKM. The CDR3 totals 14 residues. Between the trimmed V and J ends, which lost 2 bases and 8 bases, there was a span of 10 bases.

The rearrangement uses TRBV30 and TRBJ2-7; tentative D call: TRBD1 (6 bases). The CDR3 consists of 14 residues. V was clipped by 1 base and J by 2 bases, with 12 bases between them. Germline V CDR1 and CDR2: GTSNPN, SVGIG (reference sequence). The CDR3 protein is CAWSGAGVPYEQYF. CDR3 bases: TGTGCCTGGAGTGGGGCAGGGGTCCCCTACGAGCAGTACTTC.

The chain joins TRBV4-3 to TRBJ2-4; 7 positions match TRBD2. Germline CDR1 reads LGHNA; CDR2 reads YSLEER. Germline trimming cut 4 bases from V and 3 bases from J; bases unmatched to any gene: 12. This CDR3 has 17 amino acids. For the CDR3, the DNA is TGCGCCAGCAGCCCTCACGCGGGGACGGGGGGCAAAAACATTCAGTACTTC. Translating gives CASSPHAGTGGKNIQYF.

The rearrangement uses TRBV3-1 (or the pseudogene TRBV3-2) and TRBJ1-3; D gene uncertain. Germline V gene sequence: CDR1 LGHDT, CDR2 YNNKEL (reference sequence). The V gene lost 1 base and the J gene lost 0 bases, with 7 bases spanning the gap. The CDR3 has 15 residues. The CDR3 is CASSQGSVSGNTIYF. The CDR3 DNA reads TGTGCCAGCAGCCAAGGGAGCGTCTCTGGAAACACCATATATTTT.

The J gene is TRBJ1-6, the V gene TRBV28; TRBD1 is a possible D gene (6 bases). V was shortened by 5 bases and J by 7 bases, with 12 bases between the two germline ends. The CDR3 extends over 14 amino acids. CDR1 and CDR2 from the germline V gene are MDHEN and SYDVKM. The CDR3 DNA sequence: TGTGCCAGCAGTCTAGGACAGACAAATTCACCCCTCCACTTT. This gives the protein CASSLGQTNSPLHF.

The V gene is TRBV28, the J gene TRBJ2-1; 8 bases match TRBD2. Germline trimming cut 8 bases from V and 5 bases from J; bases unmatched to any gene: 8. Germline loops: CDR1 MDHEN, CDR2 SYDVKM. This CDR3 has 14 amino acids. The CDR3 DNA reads TGTGCCAGCCAAGCGGGAGTGCAGGACAATGAGCAGTTCTTC. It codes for CASQAGVQDNEQFF.

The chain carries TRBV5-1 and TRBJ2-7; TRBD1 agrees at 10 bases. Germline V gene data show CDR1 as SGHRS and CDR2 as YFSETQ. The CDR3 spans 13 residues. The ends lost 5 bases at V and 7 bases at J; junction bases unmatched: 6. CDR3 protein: CASRIGTGVEQYF. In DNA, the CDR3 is TGCGCCAGCAGGATCGGGACAGGGGTTGAGCAGTACTTC.

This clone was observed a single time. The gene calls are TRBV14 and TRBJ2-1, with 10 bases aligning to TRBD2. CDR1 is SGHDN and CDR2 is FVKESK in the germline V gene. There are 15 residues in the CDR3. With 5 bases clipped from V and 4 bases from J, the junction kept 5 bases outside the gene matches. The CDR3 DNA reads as TGTGCCAGCAGCACCCGGACTAGCGGATACAATGAGCAGTTCTTC. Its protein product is CASSTRTSGYNEQFF.

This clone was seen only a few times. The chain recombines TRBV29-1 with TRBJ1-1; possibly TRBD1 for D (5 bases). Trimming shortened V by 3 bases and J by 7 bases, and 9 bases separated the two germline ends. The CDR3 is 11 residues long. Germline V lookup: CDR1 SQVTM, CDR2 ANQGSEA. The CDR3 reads CSVDVGREAFF. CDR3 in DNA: TGCAGCGTTGATGTGGGGCGTGAAGCTTTCTTT.

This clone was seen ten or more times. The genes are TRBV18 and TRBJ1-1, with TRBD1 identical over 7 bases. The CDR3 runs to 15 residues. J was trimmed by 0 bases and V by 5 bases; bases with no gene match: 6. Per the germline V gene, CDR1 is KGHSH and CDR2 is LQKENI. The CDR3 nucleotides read TGTGCCAGCTCAGGGACAGTTAACATGAACACTGAAGCTTTCTTT. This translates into CASSGTVNMNTEAFF.

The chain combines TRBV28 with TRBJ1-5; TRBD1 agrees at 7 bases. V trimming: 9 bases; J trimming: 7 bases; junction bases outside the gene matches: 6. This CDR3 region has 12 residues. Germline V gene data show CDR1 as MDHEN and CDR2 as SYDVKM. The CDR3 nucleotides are TGTGCCAGTCACAGGGGAGACCAGCCCCAGCATTTT. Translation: CASHRGDQPQHF.

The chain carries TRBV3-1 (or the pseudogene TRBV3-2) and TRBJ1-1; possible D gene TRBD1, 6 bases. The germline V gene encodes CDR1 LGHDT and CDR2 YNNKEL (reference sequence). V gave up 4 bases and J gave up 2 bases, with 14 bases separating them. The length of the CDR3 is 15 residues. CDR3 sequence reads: CASSRTPGVNTEAFF. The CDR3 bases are TGTGCCAGCAGCCGAACCCCAGGGGTCAACACTGAAGCTTTCTTT.

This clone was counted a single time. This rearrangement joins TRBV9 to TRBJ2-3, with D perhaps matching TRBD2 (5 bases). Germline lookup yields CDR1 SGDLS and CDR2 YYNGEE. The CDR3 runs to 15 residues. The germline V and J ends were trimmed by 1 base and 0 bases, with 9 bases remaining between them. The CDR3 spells CASSVTRMSTDTQYF. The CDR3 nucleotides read TGTGCCAGCAGCGTAACTAGGATGAGCACAGATACGCAGTATTTT.

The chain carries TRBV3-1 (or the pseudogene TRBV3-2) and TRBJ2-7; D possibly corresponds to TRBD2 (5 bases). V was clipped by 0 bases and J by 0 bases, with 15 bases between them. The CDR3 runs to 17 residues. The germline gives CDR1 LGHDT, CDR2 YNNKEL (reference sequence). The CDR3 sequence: CASSQDSVGVPSYEQYF. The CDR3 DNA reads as TGTGCCAGCAGCCAAGATTCAGTCGGGGTCCCCTCCTACGAGCAGTACTTC.